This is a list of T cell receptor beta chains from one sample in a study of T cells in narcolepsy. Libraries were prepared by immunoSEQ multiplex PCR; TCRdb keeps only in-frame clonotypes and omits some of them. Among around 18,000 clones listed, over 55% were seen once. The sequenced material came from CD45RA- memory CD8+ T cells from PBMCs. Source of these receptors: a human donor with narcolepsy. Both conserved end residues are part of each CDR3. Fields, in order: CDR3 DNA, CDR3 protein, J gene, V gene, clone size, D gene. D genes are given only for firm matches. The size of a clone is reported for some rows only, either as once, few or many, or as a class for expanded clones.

DNA: TGTGCCAGCAGCCCCGGCCCGATGAACACCGGGGAGCTGTTTTTT
CDR3: CASSPGPMNTGELFF
J: TRBJ2-2
V: TRBV13
size: -
D: -

DNA: TGTGCCAGCAGCTTAGTAGGCGGGAGGGAAGTCTACAATGAGCAGTTCTTC
CDR3: CASSLVGGREVYNEQFF
J: TRBJ2-1
V: TRBV13
size: -
D: TRBD2

DNA: TGTGCCAGCAGTGAAGGCGCAACTAATGAAAAACTGTTTTTT
CDR3: CASSEGATNEKLFF
J: TRBJ1-4
V: TRBV2
size: -
D: -

DNA: TGTGCCAGCAGGACCCCGGACAGCACAGATACGCAGTATTTT
CDR3: CASRTPDSTDTQYF
J: TRBJ2-3
V: TRBV2
size: few
D: -

DNA: TGTGCCAGCAGCGTAGAGGGTGCGGGGGGTTACACAGATACGCAGTATTTT
CDR3: CASSVEGAGGYTDTQYF
J: TRBJ2-3
V: TRBV9
size: -
D: TRBD2

DNA: TGTGCCAGCAGCTCTACAGGGGAGTATTCCTATAATTCACCCCTCCACTTT
CDR3: CASSSTGEYSYNSPLHF
J: TRBJ1-6
V: TRBV5-6
size: -
D: TRBD1

DNA: TGTGCCAGCAGAGGCGGGAGGGGAGATACGCAGTATTTT
CDR3: CASRGGRGDTQYF
J: TRBJ2-3
V: TRBV4-2
size: medium-sized
D: TRBD2

DNA: TGTGCCAGCAGCTTAGGCAGGGTGGTACAAGAGACCCAGTACTTC
CDR3: CASSLGRVVQETQYF
J: TRBJ2-5
V: TRBV13
size: -
D: -

DNA: TGTGCCAGCAGCTTAGTGTTAGGAAGGAACTATGGCTACACCTTC
CDR3: CASSLVLGRNYGYTF
J: TRBJ1-2
V: TRBV7-9
size: -
D: -

DNA: TGTGCCAGTAGTATAGATTCCATAGGGGGCATCTCCTACAATGAGCAGTTCTTC
CDR3: CASSIDSIGGISYNEQFF
J: TRBJ2-1
V: TRBV19
size: -
D: TRBD1

DNA: TGTGCTAGTGGTTGGGGGACAGGGTTTGGCTACACCTTC
CDR3: CASGWGTGFGYTF
J: TRBJ1-2
V: TRBV12-5
size: -
D: TRBD1

DNA: TGTGCCACCAGCAGAGAACGCGGGGGGGCTAGTAATGAGCAGTTCTTC
CDR3: CATSRERGGASNEQFF
J: TRBJ2-1
V: TRBV15
size: -
D: TRBD2

DNA: TGTGCCAGCAGCCCTACCGGACTAGCGGGACCCACAGATACGCAGTATTTT
CDR3: CASSPTGLAGPTDTQYF
J: TRBJ2-3
V: TRBV11-2
size: few
D: TRBD2

DNA: TGTGCCAGCAGTGTAGGGAGCAGGGGCACAGATACGCAGTATTTT
CDR3: CASSVGSRGTDTQYF
J: TRBJ2-3
V: TRBV6-1
size: hyperexpanded
D: -

DNA: TGTGCCAGCAGTTACTTTGTGAACACTGAAGCTTTCTTT
CDR3: CASSYFVNTEAFF
J: TRBJ1-1
V: TRBV6-6
size: -
D: -

DNA: TGTGCCAGCAGCTCGGGCAGTGGCAGATTCTACGAGCAGTACTTC
CDR3: CASSSGSGRFYEQYF
J: TRBJ2-7
V: TRBV5-6
size: -
D: -

DNA: TGTGCCAGCAGCTCCCTCGGGGGAGAGCAGTACTTC
CDR3: CASSSLGGEQYF
J: TRBJ2-7
V: TRBV7-9
size: few
D: -

DNA: TGTGCCAGCCAACTCGTTTCGGGGGTAGGCTACGAGCAGTACTTC
CDR3: CASQLVSGVGYEQYF
J: TRBJ2-7
V: TRBV5-6
size: -
D: -

DNA: TGTGCCAGCAGCTTAGGGCAGGTCTACGAGCAGTACTTC
CDR3: CASSLGQVYEQYF
J: TRBJ2-7
V: TRBV7-8
size: once
D: -

DNA: TGTGCCAGCAGTGAAGGGGAGACCCAGTACTTC
CDR3: CASSEGETQYF
J: TRBJ2-5
V: TRBV25-1
size: -
D: -

DNA: TGTGCCAGAAGCGACAAACACTTGACTAGCGGGATCCCCAATGAGCAGTTCTTC
CDR3: CARSDKHLTSGIPNEQFF
J: TRBJ2-1
V: TRBV5-3
size: -
D: TRBD2